What follows is one TCR beta chain and its context. Antigen specificity is unknown. The sample comes from a study of neoadjuvant nivolumab and ipilimumab in lung cancer. For the study at large: The combination arm added day-1 ipilimumab 1 mg/kg to nivolumab 3 mg/kg on days 1, 15, 29. Broader study findings: Resected-tumor TCR richness correlated positively with pretherapy blood richness. Only two of four nivolumab-treated tumors gained richness and clonality by surgery. Resected tumors had greater TCR richness and clonality than uninvolved lung.

Method: immunoSEQ multiplex PCR; TCRdb's copy keeps in-frame clones and lacks some. The sample holds tens of thousands of clones, 82% seen once. The ends were cut back, 1 base at V and 0 bases at J, with 10 bases in the middle. CDR3 length: 15 residues. The germline V gene has CDR1 GTSNPN and CDR2 SVGIG (reference sequence). This TCR was recovered from an adult with non-small cell lung cancer. The sample in question was peripheral blood, obtained before neoadjuvant nivolumab, alone or with ipilimumab. The chain has TRBV30 and TRBJ1-3; the D is unclear. CDR3 amino acids: CAWSGTEFSGNTIYF. The CDR3 DNA reads as TGTGCCTGGAGTGGGACCGAGTTCTCTGGAAACACCATATATTTT.